These 17 T cell receptor beta chains originate from one sample sequenced in a study of blood T cell repertoires in COVID-19. Sequenced by immunoSEQ multiplex PCR; TCRdb stores in-frame clones only, minus some. The table records some 110,000 clones, roughly 85% of them present only once. The sequenced material came from peripheral blood. The receptors derive from a woman aged 80 or over with COVID-19, enrolled during active disease.

The rearrangement links TRBV5-5 to TRBJ2-1, with D tentatively TRBD2 (6 bases). The CDR3 consists of 14 residues. V was trimmed by 4 bases and J by 6 bases, leaving 14 bases between them. Germline-derived CDR1 and CDR2 are SGHKS and YYEKEE (reference sequence). The CDR3 sequence is CASSTRREVNEQFF. CDR3 in DNA: TGTGCCAGCAGCACCCGGCGGGAAGTCAATGAGCAGTTCTTC.

The rearrangement uses TRBV2 and TRBJ2-7; D gene unclear. The germline V gene has CDR1 SNHLY and CDR2 FYNNEI. V lost 1 base and J 2 bases, leaving 9 bases between the germline ends. CDR3 length: 14 residues. Written as DNA, the CDR3 is TGTGCCAGCAGTGAAGGAGGTAACCCCTACGAGCAGTACTTC. Protein sequence: CASSEGGNPYEQYF.

The chain uses TRBV2 and TRBJ2-5, with a tentative D call TRBD2 (5 bases). Germline V lookup: CDR1 SNHLY, CDR2 FYNNEI. Between the trimmed V and J ends, which lost 10 bases and 6 bases, there was a span of 18 bases. The CDR3 has 13 amino acids. CDR3: CATSRGVEKTQYF. The CDR3 region has the DNA TGTGCCACCTCCCGGGGAGTTGAGAAGACCCAGTACTTC.

J is TRBJ2-5 and V is TRBV28; 14 bases fit TRBD2. CDR1 and CDR2 (germline): MDHEN, SYDVKM. Unmatched junction bases numbered 7, after V lost 6 bases and J lost 7 bases. The CDR3 is 15 residues long. The CDR3 DNA reads as TGTGCCAGCAGCCCAGGGACTAGCGGGAGTGGGACCCAGTACTTC. It yields the protein CASSPGTSGSGTQYF.

This clone was seen a single time. The chain uses TRBV28 and TRBJ1-2, with D possibly being TRBD1 (6 bases). CDR1 MDHEN and CDR2 SYDVKM come from the germline V gene. Trimming cost V 6 bases and J 6 bases, with 26 bases left between them. This CDR3 region has 17 residues. CDR3 nucleotides: TGTGCCAGCAGCTCGCTGGGGGCTCAGGTTATCTCTAATGGCTACACCTTC. Translated: CASSSLGAQVISNGYTF.

This clone was detected only once. The V call is TRBV4-3, the J call TRBJ1-5; D is possibly TRBD1 (5 bases). The V end was cut by 4 bases, the J end by 5 bases, with 9 bases between. The CDR3 loop spans 13 amino acids. Germline V gene sequence: CDR1 LGHNA, CDR2 YSLEER. CDR3 loop: CASSREQDQPQHF. In DNA form, the CDR3 reads TGCGCCAGCAGCCGCGAACAGGATCAGCCCCAGCATTTT.

The rearrangement uses TRBV18 and TRBJ1-2; D gene uncertain. Trimming pared 2 bases from V and 7 bases from J, leaving 17 bases between. The CDR3 contains 15 residues. CDR1 is KGHSH and CDR2 is LQKENI in the germline V gene. CDR3 sequence (DNA): TGTGCCAGCTCACCAGGGGAGAATTCCCCTGGTGGCTACACCTTC. The encoded protein is CASSPGENSPGGYTF.

Of note for this clone: Other DNA variants within this sample encode the same CDR3. The chain has TRBV6-5 and TRBJ1-3; D remains ambiguous. CDR1 is MNHEY, CDR2 SVGAGI, per germline. CDR3 length: 13 residues. Trimming left V 5 bases short and J 3 bases short, with 8 bases between. The CDR3 nucleotides are TGTGCCAGCAGTCCAGGAGGTGGAAACACCATATATTTT. As protein: CASSPGGGNTIYF.

The V and J genes are TRBV12-5 and TRBJ1-1, with TRBD1 as a possible D gene (6 bases). The CDR3 loop spans 16 amino acids. Germline V gene lookup returns CDR1 LGHNT and CDR2 FRNRAP. Between the trimmed V and J ends, which lost 1 base and 8 bases, there was a span of 20 bases. As DNA, the CDR3 is TGTGCTAGTGGTTTGGCGTTCCTACCGACAGGTCGAGAAGCTTTCTTT. It is translated as CASGLAFLPTGREAFF. Variable domain in full (rest from reference TRBV12-5 and TRBJ1-1): DARVTQTPRHKVTEMGQEVTMRCQPILGHNTVFWYRQTMMQGLELLAYFRNRAPLDDSGMPKDRFSAEMPDATLATLKIQPSEPRDSAVYFCASGLAFLPTGREAFFGQGTRLTVV.

V and J are TRBV7-3 and TRBJ2-5; TRBD2 is a possible D gene (5 bases). This CDR3 has 15 amino acids. Trimming shortened V by 1 base and J by 2 bases, and 11 bases separated the two germline ends. The germline V gene has CDR1 SGHTA and CDR2 FQGTGA. CDR3 in DNA: TGTGCCAGCAGCTTAAACCGAGCGGCTCAAGAGACCCAGTACTTC. This encodes CASSLNRAAQETQYF.

This chain connects TRBV7-8 to TRBJ2-1, with a possible D match to TRBD1 (5 bases). Trimming removed 0 bases at V and 10 bases at J, with 10 bases between. This CDR3 is built from 13 residues. The germline gives CDR1 SGHVS, CDR2 FQNEAQ. The CDR3 is CASSLAGVKEQFF. The CDR3, as DNA: TGTGCCAGCAGCTTAGCAGGGGTTAAAGAGCAGTTCTTC.

The genes are TRBV7-2 and TRBJ2-4; a weak D match, TRBD2 (6 bases). The CDR3 totals 15 residues. Deletions cut 1 base from V and 3 bases from J, with 10 bases between. Germline assignment: CDR1 SGHTA and CDR2 FQGNSA. CDR3: CASSLGGAGKNIQYF. The CDR3 nucleotides are TGTGCCAGCAGCTTAGGAGGAGCGGGCAAAAACATTCAGTACTTC.

The genes are TRBV3-1 (or the pseudogene TRBV3-2) and TRBJ2-5; 10 nucleotides agree with TRBD2. CDR3 length: 15 amino acids. Germline V gene sequence: CDR1 LGHDT, CDR2 YNNKEL (reference sequence). J gave up 1 base and V 3 bases, and 2 bases lay outside the gene matches. CDR3 bases: TGTGCCAGCAGCCAGACTAGCGGGCTCCAAGAGACCCAGTACTTC. It encodes CASSQTSGLQETQYF.

This sequence joins TRBV29-1 and TRBJ2-7, with D possibly being TRBD1 (5 bases). The length of the CDR3 is 12 residues. Trimming removed 6 bases from V and 4 bases from J, with 13 bases in between. Germline V lookup: CDR1 SQVTM, CDR2 ANQGSEA. The CDR3: CSVREGVYEQYF. The CDR3 DNA is TGCAGCGTGCGCGAAGGGGTTTACGAGCAGTACTTC.

The CDR3 here is CASSSGQMNTEAFF. The CDR3 DNA reads as TGTGCCAGCAGCTCCGGACAGATGAACACTGAAGCTTTCTTT. V usage is TRBV7-9 and J usage is TRBJ1-1; possible D gene TRBD1, 6 bases. The CDR3 totals 14 residues. V dropped 4 bases and J dropped 0 bases, with 9 bases sitting between them. Looked up from germline, CDR1 is SEHNR and CDR2 is FQNEAQ (reference sequence).

The CDR3 region has the DNA TGTGCCAGCAGCTTAGACAGGGGATCTGGAAACACCATATATTTT. Protein sequence: CASSLDRGSGNTIYF. This chain links TRBV7-6 with TRBJ1-3, with 7 bases that match TRBD1. The junction had 1 base not matched to a gene; V was cut back by 1 base and J by 1 base. Per the germline V gene, CDR1 is SGHVS and CDR2 is FNYEAQ. The CDR3 is 15 amino acids.

V gene TRBV10-1 combines with J gene TRBJ2-7, with 11 bases aligning to TRBD2. The CDR3 contains 17 residues. V lost 0 bases, J lost 4 bases, and 8 bases stayed unmatched. The germline V gene encodes CDR1 WNHNN and CDR2 SYGVQD (reference sequence). CDR3 coding DNA: TGCGCCAGCAGTGAGTCGATGGTTAGCGGGAGGGTTTACGAGCAGTACTTC. Its translation: CASSESMVSGRVYEQYF.